The 27 T cell receptor beta chains presented below share a single source sample, sequenced in a study of CD8 T cells in ankylosing spondylitis. General study results and limits: For ankylosing spondylitis blood, a TCR beta motif of fewer than 10 highly homologous variants appeared characteristic.

What these receptors recognize is not known. TCRdb processed the 5' RACE reads anew with MiXCR; each CDR3 protein has one entry. Here the sample spans about 540,000 distinct CDR3 sequences, approximately 12% being singletons. Sequenced material: blood, either unsorted or a sorted T cell fraction (not recorded which). The receptors here all came from a male donor with ankylosing spondylitis.

A few counts support this clonotype. The chain links TRBV20-1 to TRBJ2-2, with D perhaps matching TRBD2 (5 bases). Looked up from germline, CDR1 is DFQATT and CDR2 is SNEGSKA (reference sequence). The CDR3 length is 14 residues. V gave up 3 bases and J gave up 0 bases, with 8 bases separating them. CDR3 in amino acids: CSASGLSNTGELFF. The CDR3 DNA sequence: TGCAGTGCTAGTGGACTTTCGAACACCGGGGAGCTGTTTTTT.

This clonotype was detected a few times. The rearrangement joins TRBV10-3 to TRBJ2-3, with D perhaps given as TRBD1 or TRBD2 (5 bases each). The germline V gene encodes CDR1 ENHRY and CDR2 SYGVKD. Trimming cost V 3 bases and J 3 bases, with 13 bases left between them. This CDR3 comprises 15 residues. CDR3 amino acids: CAISDSGGWTDTQYF. The CDR3 DNA sequence: TGTGCCATCAGTGACTCTGGGGGTTGGACAGATACGCAGTATTTT.

This clonotype was seen ten or more times. The genes are TRBV5-1 and TRBJ2-1; 14 bases map to TRBD2. The ends lost 4 bases at V and 7 bases at J; junction bases unmatched: 4. The CDR3 is 15 amino acids. Per the germline V gene, CDR1 is SGHRS and CDR2 is YFSETQ. In DNA form, the CDR3 reads TGCGCCAGCAGCGATCGGACTAGCGGGAGGAATGAGCAGTTCTTC. It is translated as CASSDRTSGRNEQFF.

The gene calls are TRBV7-9 and TRBJ1-2; unclear D gene. CDR3 length: 13 amino acids. V lost 1 base to trimming and J lost 6 bases, with 9 bases between them. Looked up from germline, CDR1 is SEHNR and CDR2 is FQNEAQ (reference sequence). The CDR3 DNA follows: TGTGCCAGCAGCTTAGACGATGGTGATGGCTACACCTTC. Amino acids: CASSLDDGDGYTF.

This clonotype has more than one count but fewer than ten. Written as DNA, the CDR3 is TGCAGCGTTGAAGACGCAGACACTGAAGCTTTCTTT. Its translation: CSVEDADTEAFF. This chain uses TRBV29-1 with TRBJ1-1; no reliable D call. V was clipped by 0 bases and J by 3 bases, with 5 bases between them. CDR1 and CDR2 (germline): SQVTM, ANQGSEA. CDR3 size: 12 residues. Full variable domain (outside the CDR3, taken from reference TRBV29-1 and TRBJ1-1): SAVISQKPSRDICQRGTSLTIQCQVDSQVTMMFWYRQQPGQSLTLIATANQGSEATYESGFVIDKFPISRPNLTFSTLTVSNMSPEDSSIYLCSVEDADTEAFFGQGTRLTVV.

This chain uses TRBV20-1 with TRBJ1-3; weak D call: TRBD1 (5 bases). The V gene's germline CDR1 is DFQATT and CDR2 SNEGSKA (reference sequence). This CDR3 has 13 residues. The V and J ends lost 4 bases and 2 bases respectively, with 9 bases between them. CDR3 residues: CSATGRAGNTIYF. CDR3 DNA sequence: TGCAGTGCTACAGGGAGAGCTGGAAACACCATATATTTT.

The rearrangement joins TRBV24-1 to TRBJ1-4; D perhaps matches TRBD1 (6 bases). Trimming took 4 bases from V and 8 from J, leaving 16 bases between them. This CDR3 comprises 15 residues. Germline V CDR1 and CDR2: KGHDR, SFDVKD. The CDR3 DNA is TGTGCCACCAGTGACTCGAGGGGGGAGGGCGAAAAACTGTTTTTT. It encodes CATSDSRGEGEKLFF.

At least ten counts were recorded for this clonotype. This sequence joins TRBV4-1 and TRBJ2-2; tentatively, D is TRBD2 (5 bases). The V gene lost 1 base and the J gene lost 6 bases, with 12 bases spanning the gap. The CDR3 has 15 amino acids. Germline V CDR1 and CDR2: MGHRA, YSYEKL. CDR3 residues: CASSQASRESGELFF. The DNA for the CDR3 is TGCGCCAGCAGCCAAGCTTCGAGGGAGTCCGGGGAGCTGTTTTTT.

The rearrangement links TRBV4-2 to TRBJ1-3; a possible D gene is TRBD1 (6 bases). V lost 0 bases to trimming and J lost 5 bases, with 8 bases between them. The germline CDR1 and CDR2 sequences are LGHNA and YNFKEQ. The CDR3 extends over 14 amino acids. The CDR3 loop reads CASSQETGRNTIYF. CDR3 coding DNA: TGTGCCAGCAGCCAAGAAACAGGGAGAAACACCATATATTTT.

This clonotype was found many times. V usage is TRBV5-1 and J usage is TRBJ2-2; D might be TRBD1 (5 bases). Trimming left V 4 bases short and J 1 base short, with 11 bases between. This CDR3 is 15 amino acids long. Per the germline V gene, CDR1 is SGHRS and CDR2 is YFSETQ. In DNA, the CDR3 is TGCGCCAGCAGCCTAGACAGCCAGAACACCGGGGAGCTGTTTTTT. This encodes CASSLDSQNTGELFF.

This clonotype was found a few times. The V gene is TRBV11-3, the J gene TRBJ1-6, with D uncertain. V lost 5 bases and J 6 bases, leaving 5 bases between the germline ends. The CDR3 runs to 12 residues. Germline V gives CDR1 SGHNT, CDR2 YENEEA. The CDR3 loop is CASSHRNSPLHF. CDR3 DNA sequence: TGTGCCAGCAGCCATCGTAATTCACCCCTCCACTTT.

The sample holds many counts of this clonotype. In nucleotides, the CDR3 is TGTGCCATCAGTGGCGGCGCAAACCAAGAGACCCAGTACTTC. Encoded protein: CAISGGANQETQYF. The chain joins TRBV10-3 to TRBJ2-5, with D uncertain. CDR3 length equals 14 residues. Trimming shortened V by 4 bases and J by 0 bases, and 9 bases separated the two germline ends. Germline V gene lookup returns CDR1 ENHRY and CDR2 SYGVKD.

This clonotype was picked up many times. This sequence joins TRBV7-9 and TRBJ2-7; TRBD2 aligns across 16 bases. V lost 0 bases and J lost 5; bases outside the gene matches: 1. CDR1 is SEHNR, CDR2 FQNEAQ, per germline (reference sequence). This CDR3 contains 16 residues. As DNA, the CDR3 is TGTGCCAGCAGCTTAGCGGGGACTAGCGGGAGGGACGAGCAGTACTTC. It specifies CASSLAGTSGRDEQYF.

The sample holds many counts of this clonotype. The chain links TRBV20-1 to TRBJ2-3; a weak D match, TRBD1 (6 bases). V shed 0 bases and J shed 3 bases, with 19 bases lying between them. CDR1 is DFQATT and CDR2 is SNEGSKA in the germline V gene (reference sequence). The CDR3 runs 17 residues. The CDR3 region is CSARDTGPEGGTDTQYF. The CDR3 DNA reads as TGCAGTGCTAGAGATACGGGACCTGAAGGGGGTACAGATACGCAGTATTTT.

The chain has TRBV11-2 and TRBJ1-5; 7 nucleotides line up with TRBD1. Trimming removed 5 bases from V and 0 bases from J; junction bases left unmatched: 1. In germline, CDR1 is SGHAT, CDR2 FQNNGV. This CDR3 has 14 amino acids. The CDR3 here is CASSRTGSNQPQHF. CDR3 in DNA: TGTGCCAGCAGCCGGACAGGTAGCAATCAGCCCCAGCATTTT.

This sequence joins TRBV30 and TRBJ1-4; D is unresolved. Trimming cost V 7 bases and J 8 bases, with 14 bases left between them. CDR1 and CDR2 from the germline V gene are GTSNPN and SVGIG (reference sequence). The CDR3 is made up of 12 amino acids. The CDR3 here is CASGSGGEKLFF. The CDR3 region has the DNA TGTGCCTCCGGGTCTGGAGGGGAAAAACTGTTTTTT.

DNA for the CDR3: TGTGCCAGCAGCTTATTCCTCGCGCAGAGCGGGCAAGAGACCCAGTACTTC. Its translation is CASSLFLAQSGQETQYF. The gene calls are TRBV7-2 and TRBJ2-5; D might be TRBD2 (6 bases). Looked up from germline, CDR1 is SGHTA and CDR2 is FQGNSA. V lost 2 bases and J lost 2, with 18 bases in between. The CDR3 covers 17 residues.

This clonotype was detected ten times or more. The V call is TRBV14, the J call TRBJ2-1; 8 bases are shared with TRBD1. V trimming: 2 bases; J trimming: 7 bases; junction bases outside the gene matches: 4. The CDR3 runs to 14 residues. Germline lookup yields CDR1 SGHDN and CDR2 FVKESK. Written as DNA, the CDR3 is TGTGCCAGCAGCCAACGACAGGGGTTAAATGAGCAGTTCTTC. This sequence encodes CASSQRQGLNEQFF.

The rearrangement links TRBV5-5 to TRBJ1-3; 12 nucleotides agree with TRBD1. The CDR3 extends over 15 amino acids. CDR1 and CDR2 (germline): SGHKS, YYEKEE (reference sequence). Trimming at V came to 5 bases and at J to 3 bases, leaving 3 bases not matched to a gene. The CDR3 DNA follows: TGTGCCAGCAGTCGGGACAGGGGGCATGGAAACACCATATATTTT. Translating it yields CASSRDRGHGNTIYF.

There are a few counts of this clonotype. This chain links TRBV19 with TRBJ2-2; no reliable D call. CDR3 length: 12 amino acids. Looked up from germline, CDR1 is LNHDA and CDR2 is SQIVND (reference sequence). The V gene lost 4 bases and the J gene lost 5 bases, with 5 bases spanning the gap. The CDR3: CASSKRTGELFF. Written as DNA, the CDR3 is TGTGCCAGTAGTAAAAGAACCGGGGAGCTGTTTTTT.

V gene TRBV20-1 combines with J gene TRBJ2-5, with D possibly TRBD2 on 6 matching bases. Per the germline V gene, CDR1 is DFQATT and CDR2 is SNEGSKA (reference sequence). V dropped 1 base and J dropped 2 bases, with 17 bases sitting between them. The CDR3 is 16 residues long. The CDR3 region is CSARVNSGTPQETQYF. CDR3 sequence (DNA): TGCAGTGCTAGAGTCAATTCCGGGACTCCGCAAGAGACCCAGTACTTC.

This clonotype was seen a handful of times. In DNA, the CDR3 is TGCAGTGCTCCCGGGACAGGCTTCTATGGCTACACCTTC. This encodes CSAPGTGFYGYTF. The chain combines TRBV20-1 with TRBJ1-2, with 8 bases lining up with TRBD1. Germline lookup yields CDR1 DFQATT and CDR2 SNEGSKA (reference sequence). The CDR3 length is 13 residues. The trim removed 5 bases at V and 4 bases at J, leaving 6 bases unmatched.

This rearrangement joins TRBV12-3 or TRBV12-4 to TRBJ2-1; perhaps D is TRBD1 or TRBD2 (5 bases each). The CDR3 contains 15 residues. The germline V and J ends were trimmed by 1 base and 4 bases, with 11 bases remaining between them. The CDR3 DNA reads TGTGCCAGCAGTTTAGAGGGACCAGTATACAATGAGCAGTTCTTC. This translates into CASSLEGPVYNEQFF.

This clonotype was seen only a few times. This sequence joins TRBV20-1 and TRBJ2-2; 13 bases map to TRBD2. This CDR3 region has 16 residues. Trimming at V came to 3 bases and at J to 4 bases, leaving 5 bases not matched to a gene. In germline, CDR1 is DFQATT, CDR2 SNEGSKA (reference sequence). Here the CDR3 DNA reads TGCAGTGCTAGGGGGACTAGCGGGACCTTCACCGGGGAGCTGTTTTTT. This translates into CSARGTSGTFTGELFF.

This clonotype was seen a few times. This chain links TRBV5-1 with TRBJ2-7; D is possibly TRBD1 or TRBD2 (5 bases each). From germline, CDR1 is SGHRS and CDR2 YFSETQ. V lost 2 bases and J 3 bases, leaving 12 bases between the germline ends. The CDR3 has 14 amino acids. The chain's CDR3 is CASSFRDGRYEQYF. The CDR3 region has the DNA TGCGCCAGCAGCTTCCGGGACGGCCGCTACGAGCAGTACTTC.

The CDR3 loop is CASSVVGGGARLDGYTF. The CDR3, as DNA: TGTGCCAGCAGTGTGGTTGGAGGGGGCGCTAGGTTGGATGGCTACACCTTC. The chain employs TRBV12-3 or TRBV12-4 and TRBJ1-2; 7 bases line up with TRBD1. The CDR3 contains 17 residues. V lost 5 bases and J lost 6; bases outside the gene matches: 18.

This clonotype came up a few times. The chain combines TRBV10-3 with TRBJ2-7; a possible D gene is TRBD1 (5 bases). V gave up 6 bases and J gave up 3 bases, with 12 bases separating them. The length of the CDR3 is 13 residues. CDR1 is ENHRY, CDR2 SYGVKD, per germline. The CDR3 DNA is TGTGCCATCAGGTCCTGGCAGGGCTACGAGCAGTACTTC. It codes for CAIRSWQGYEQYF.